A single T cell receptor beta chain is shown here with its context. Antigen unknown. This entry is derived from a study of regulatory T cells in long-lasting Graves disease. Time point here: persistent/refractory GD, antithyroid drugs over 5 years with positive TRAb. From PBMCs, RNA was extracted and then used to make the TCR library. EDTA tubes received around 9 milliliters of collected peripheral blood. Findings of the study overall: TRBV28 was favored in persistent disease, as were TRBJ1-2 and TRBJ2-5. Clonotypes that were public and shared totalled about 2,500 in persistent patients versus 900 to 1,000 in new patients.

The germline gives CDR1 SGHAT, CDR2 FQNNGV. This CDR3 is 17 amino acids long. V lost 2 bases and J lost 2, with 15 bases in between. The TCR beta library used iRepertoire HTBI primers with Arm-PCR amplification of CDR3. TCRdb analysed the multiplex PCR reads with MiXCR anew, one entry per CDR3 protein. In the table there are more than 650,000 distinct CDR3 sequences, around 32% of which are singletons. This chain links TRBV11-2 with TRBJ1-4; D unresolved. This sequence was found in a female donor with Graves disease. The sample was peripheral blood mononuclear cells (PBMCs), taken when the disease was refractory, from a patient treated with antithyroid drugs. The CDR3 nucleotides read TGTGCCAGCAGCTTAAGAGACCCAATTTACACTAATGAAAAACTGTTTTTT. Its protein product is CASSLRDPIYTNEKLFF.